Reported below is one T cell receptor beta chain. The protocol was immunoSEQ multiplex PCR, while the TCRdb copy is restricted to in-frame clones and leaves out a portion. The profile covers approximately 57,000 clones, with approximately 90% appearing a single time and 3% to 4.5% taken by the ten largest. The data belong to a study of T cell changes during pregnancy in multiple sclerosis. J gave up 3 bases and V 4 bases, and 9 bases lay outside the gene matches. CDR3 size: 15 residues. CDR1 SGDLS and CDR2 YYNGEE come from the germline V gene. The sequence was obtained from a female donor in good health, enrolled as a control in a pregnancy study. Sequenced here: peripheral blood, sampled after pregnancy. The gene calls are TRBV9 and TRBJ1-1, with TRBD1 matching over 7 bases. The CDR3 here is CASSPQTGSDTEAFF. The CDR3 region has the DNA TGTGCCAGCAGCCCGCAGACAGGGTCGGACACTGAAGCTTTCTTT. Complete variable domain (other parts from reference TRBV9 and TRBJ1-1): DSGVTQTPKHLITATGQRVTLRCSPRSGDLSVYWYQQSLDQGLQFLIQYYNGEERAKGNILERFSAQQFPDLHSELNLSSLELGDSALYFCASSPQTGSDTEAFFGQGTRLTVV.